This T cell receptor beta chain stems from a study of T cell changes during pregnancy in multiple sclerosis. Assay used: immunoSEQ multiplex PCR; TCRdb lists only in-frame clones, some missing. The sample carries tens of thousands of clones, around nine tenths recorded once. This clone appeared a single time. The TCR sequence derives from a female donor with multiple sclerosis, enrolled in a pregnancy study. This specimen was CD4+ T cells from peripheral blood mononuclear cells, taken in the second trimester of pregnancy.

CDR3 in amino acids: CASSLGTGMFYEQYF. The DNA of the CDR3 is TGCGCCAGCAGCCTAGGAACAGGGATGTTCTACGAGCAGTACTTC. The J gene is TRBJ2-7, the V gene TRBV4-1; the D gene is possibly TRBD1 (6 bases). CDR1 is MGHRA and CDR2 is YSYEKL in the germline V gene. The CDR3 sequence is 15 residues long. V was trimmed by 4 bases and J by 3 bases, leaving 16 bases between them.